Below, 3 T cell receptor beta chains from the same sample are listed, as sequenced in a study of PD-1 blockade in classical Hodgkin lymphoma. Only in-frame clones appear in the TCRdb table, and some are missing; sequencing was by immunoSEQ multiplex PCR. The table includes just over 25,000 clones, about nine tenths detected once. Relapse was seen in all patients after autologous stem cell transplantation, and brentuximab vedotin exposure was variable. The source material was peripheral blood mononuclear cells (PBMCs), sampled at baseline. These receptors all stem from a human donor with classical Hodgkin lymphoma.

This chain joins TRBV18 and TRBJ1-5, with 7 bases aligning to TRBD1. V lost 4 bases and J lost 3; bases outside the gene matches: 3. Per germline, CDR1 KGHSH and CDR2 LQKENI. The CDR3 has 14 residues. CDR3 DNA: TGTGCCAGCTCACTCCAGGGGGACAATCAGCCCCAGCATTTT. Its translation is CASSLQGDNQPQHF. Full variable domain (rest looked up from reference TRBV18 and TRBJ1-5): NAGVMQNPRHLVRRRGQEARLRCSPMKGHSHVYWYRQLPEEGLKFMVYLQKENIIDESGMPKERFSAEFPKEGPSILRIQQVVRGDSAAYFCASSLQGDNQPQHFGDGTRLSIL.

This CDR3 is CASSIATTVIQETQYF. The CDR3 region has the DNA TGTGCCAGTAGTATAGCAACAACCGTGATACAAGAGACCCAGTACTTC. J is TRBJ2-5 and V is TRBV19, with no clear D. In germline, CDR1 is LNHDA, CDR2 SQIVND (reference sequence). Trimming took 1 base from V and 2 from J, leaving 14 bases between them. CDR3 length equals 16 residues.

The chain joins TRBV7-8 to TRBJ1-1, with D possibly matching TRBD1 (5 bases). The V gene's germline CDR1 is SGHVS and CDR2 FQNEAQ. This CDR3 has 14 amino acids. With 1 base removed from V and 7 bases from J, the gap between germline ends came to 13 bases. In nucleotides, the CDR3 is TGTGCCAGCAGCTTAGTAAGAACCGGGGGTGAAGCTTTCTTT. Translation gives CASSLVRTGGEAFF.